Listed below are T cell receptor beta chains from one sample, sequenced in a study of OX40 agonist ivuxolimab in advanced cancers. The repertoire was sequenced with immunoSEQ multiplex PCR; TCRdb's copy has only in-frame clones and lacks some. The table lists about 68,000 clones, around 84% of them singletons. Sequencing was performed on CD4+ or CD8+ T cells sorted from blood, taken in a trial of the OX40 agonist ivuxolimab. The receptors shown here come from an adult with an advanced solid tumor such as melanoma, head and neck, liver or kidney cancer. The CDR3 runs from the conserved cysteine through the conserved F or W. D genes are given only for firm matches. A row's size may be missing; if present it is once, few, many or a size class.

NA,TRBJ1-1,TRBV18,NA,TGTGCCAGCTCACCCACCGGAGGGCGGGAAGCTTTCTTT,CASSPTGGREAFF
NA,TRBJ2-7,TRBV7-2,NA,TGTGCCAGCAGCTTTGGGGGCATCTCCTACGAGCAGTACTTC,CASSFGGISYEQYF
TRBD2,TRBJ2-2,TRBV28,NA,TGTGCCAGCAGTTATAGCGGGAGTCCCGGGGAGCTGTTTTTT,CASSYSGSPGELFF
NA,TRBJ1-1,TRBV2,NA,TGTGCCAGCAGTGAAGACAGAGCTTTGAACACTGAAGCTTTCTTT,CASSEDRALNTEAFF
TRBD1,TRBJ1-2,TRBV4-2,NA,TGTGCCAGCAGCCAAAGCTGGACAGGGAGCTATGGCTACACCTTC,CASSQSWTGSYGYTF
NA,TRBJ1-5,TRBV6-6,NA,TGTGCCAGCAGTTACGGCCCGGGGAGCAATCAGCCCCAGCATTTT,CASSYGPGSNQPQHF
NA,TRBJ2-6,TRBV6-4,NA,TGTGCCAGCAGTGAGTTCCCCTCTGGGGCCAACGTCCTGACTTTC,CASSEFPSGANVLTF
NA,TRBJ2-5,TRBV7-9,NA,TGTGCCAGCAGCCGTGGAAGGGGCGAAGAGACCCAGTACTTC,CASSRGRGEETQYF
TRBD2,TRBJ2-7,TRBV7-2,NA,TGTGCCAGCAGCTCGACGGGACTAGGGTCTAACGAGCAGTACTTC,CASSSTGLGSNEQYF
NA,TRBJ2-7,TRBV7-2,NA,TGTGCCAGCAGCTTAGGTCGCCGGCTACAATACGAGCAGTACTTC,CASSLGRRLQYEQYF
NA,TRBJ2-3,TRBV10-3,NA,TGTGCCATCAGTGGGGGCAGGGGTTCCCTCGCAGATACGCAGTATTTT,CAISGGRGSLADTQYF
TRBD2,TRBJ2-1,TRBV2,NA,TGTGCCAGCCGTCCTAGCGGTCTTGGTTTATACAATGAGCAGTTCTTC,CASRPSGLGLYNEQFF
TRBD2,TRBJ2-7,TRBV6-4,NA,TGTGCCAGCAGTGGGGAACTTAGCGGGAGAGCGACCTACGAGCAGTACTTC,CASSGELSGRATYEQYF
NA,TRBJ2-3,TRBV9,NA,TGTGCCAGCAGCTATACCCTAAATACGCAGTATTTT,CASSYTLNTQYF
NA,TRBJ1-3,TRBV7-6,NA,TGTGCCAGCAGCCCTCAGCCGAGTTTCTCTGGAAACACCATATATTTT,CASSPQPSFSGNTIYF
NA,TRBJ2-3,TRBV28,NA,TGTGCCAGCCAAGTAGCGAGGGAGAATACGCAGTATTTT,CASQVARENTQYF
NA,TRBJ2-1,TRBV7-3,NA,TGTGCCAGCAGCTCGGGCAGGAATGATGAGCAGTTCTTC,CASSSGRNDEQFF
TRBD2,TRBJ2-1,TRBV7-2,NA,TGTGCCAGCAGCTTAGATGGAAGCGGGAGGGAGCAGTTCTTC,CASSLDGSGREQFF
TRBD1,TRBJ2-3,TRBV4-2,NA,TGTGCCAGCAGCCAAGGGACAGGGGGCTTTAGCACAGATACGCAGTATTTT,CASSQGTGGFSTDTQYF
NA,TRBJ2-2,TRBV9,NA,TGTGCCAGCAGCGTAGCCCCCAACACCGGGGAGCTGTTTTTT,CASSVAPNTGELFF
TRBD1,TRBJ1-2,TRBV4-1,NA,TGCGCCAGCAGTTGGACCAACAGGGGATCGAACTATGGCTACACCTTC,CASSWTNRGSNYGYTF
TRBD1,TRBJ1-1,TRBV29-1,NA,TGCAGCGTTGGGACAGGGGGCAACACTGAAGCTTTCTTT,CSVGTGGNTEAFF
NA,TRBJ2-3,TRBV5-4,NA,TGTGCCAGCAGCTTGGTGGCAGATACGCAGTATTTT,CASSLVADTQYF
TRBD1,TRBJ2-3,TRBV7-9,NA,TGTGCCAGCAGCCCTTCGGACAGGGACCTATTTGATACGCAGTATTTT,CASSPSDRDLFDTQYF
NA,TRBJ1-2,TRBV28,NA,TGTGCCAGCAGTTTGGGGGACAACTATGGCTACACCTTC,CASSLGDNYGYTF
NA,TRBJ2-1,TRBV2,NA,TGTGCCAGCAGTCAGGGGACCAACAATGAGCAGTTCTTC,CASSQGTNNEQFF
NA,TRBJ2-3,TRBV11-2,once,TGTGCCAGCAGCTTAAACAGGGAAGATACGCAGTATTTT,CASSLNREDTQYF
TRBD2,TRBJ2-3,TRBV10-2,NA,TGCGCCAGCAGTGGTGGACTAGCGGAAAGGAGGAGCACAGATACGCAGTATTTT,CASSGGLAERRSTDTQYF
TRBD1,TRBJ1-5,TRBV6-6,few,TGTGCCAGCAGGACAGGGGAGCAGCCCCAGCATTTT,CASRTGEQPQHF
NA,TRBJ2-7,TRBV5-6,NA,TGTGCCAGCAGCTTGGTCAGGACAGAATCCTACGAGCAGTACTTC,CASSLVRTESYEQYF
NA,TRBJ1-1,TRBV7-2,NA,TGTGCCAGCAGCTTTTTAGTGAACACTGAAGCTTTCTTT,CASSFLVNTEAFF
NA,TRBJ1-2,TRBV19,few,TGTGCCAGTAGTATAGTGGACAGTCCTTATGGCTACACCTTC,CASSIVDSPYGYTF